These T cell receptor beta chains were read from a single sample in a study of cytomegalovirus exposure and HLA in healthy donors. Sequencing used immunoSEQ multiplex PCR; TCRdb keeps in-frame clones, though not all of them. Of 150,000 to 200,000 clones detected, over 65% appear once; the ten largest clones hold about 3%. Specimen: PBMCs. These receptors all come from a woman between 35 and 50 years old in good health and CMV-seropositive. Each CDR3 is given with its conserved first and last residue. D genes are given only for firm matches. Rows give clone size only sometimes, using once, few, many, or a class for an expanded clone.

TRBV4-1	TRBJ2-3	.	TRBD1	CASSPTGEDTQYF	TGCGCCAGCAGCCCGACAGGGGAAGATACGCAGTATTTT
TRBV28	TRBJ2-7	.	TRBD2	CASNSGSSYEQYF	TGTGCCAGCAATAGCGGGAGCTCCTACGAGCAGTACTTC
TRBV6-5	TRBJ2-2	once	TRBD1	CASSRDRHTGELFF	TGTGCCAGCAGCCGGGACAGGCATACCGGGGAGCTGTTTTTT
TRBV27	TRBJ2-7	.	TRBD1	CASSYGNRGSYEQYF	TGTGCCAGCAGTTATGGTAACAGGGGCTCCTACGAGCAGTACTTC
TRBV7-2	TRBJ2-7	.	TRBD2	CASSGYSGITGEQYF	TGTGCCAGCAGCGGATATAGCGGGATAACGGGCGAGCAGTACTTC
TRBV5-6	TRBJ2-4	.	.	CASSGAGAQGIGAKNIQYF	TGTGCCAGCAGCGGGGCCGGGGCTCAGGGGATAGGAGCCAAAAACATTCAGTACTTC
TRBV10-3	TRBJ2-3	.	TRBD2	CAISESFLSGGPDTQYF	TGTGCCATCAGTGAGTCCTTTTTGAGCGGGGGTCCAGATACGCAGTATTTT
TRBV20-1	TRBJ2-5	.	.	CSAPKQETQYF	TGCAGTGCTCCAAAACAAGAGACCCAGTACTTC
TRBV4-3	TRBJ2-1	.	TRBD2	CASSQGLAGNEQFF	TGCGCCAGCAGCCAAGGTCTAGCGGGGAATGAGCAGTTCTTC
TRBV18	TRBJ2-5	.	.	CASSPGTKETQYF	TGTGCCAGCTCCCCCGGGACAAAAGAGACCCAGTACTTC
TRBV19	TRBJ2-2	.	.	CASQGGARGVATGELFF	TGTGCCAGTCAAGGGGGGGCGCGAGGTGTGGCCACCGGGGAGCTGTTTTTT
TRBV5-1	TRBJ1-1	.	TRBD1	CASSVIQGQSTFF	TGCGCCAGCAGCGTAATACAGGGGCAGTCGACTTTCTTT
TRBV18	TRBJ1-5	.	.	CASSHQGEGDAYLHQPQHF	TGTGCCAGCTCTCACCAAGGAGAAGGGGATGCGTATCTCCATCAGCCCCAGCATTTT
TRBV14	TRBJ2-1	once	.	CASSPGPGVDNEQFF	TGTGCCAGCAGCCCCGGCCCGGGAGTCGACAATGAGCAGTTCTTC
TRBV19	TRBJ1-5	.	.	CASSSIQGGGQPQHF	TGTGCCAGTAGTTCAATACAGGGCGGCGGACAGCCCCAGCATTTT
TRBV9	TRBJ1-1	.	.	CASSVDLEGTEAFF	TGTGCCAGCAGCGTAGATTTGGAGGGGACTGAAGCTTTCTTT
TRBV9	TRBJ1-5	.	TRBD1	CASSEGTGVQPQNF	TGTGCCAGCAGCGAAGGGACAGGGGTTCAGCCCCAGAATTTT
TRBV18	TRBJ2-7	.	TRBD2	CASSPGLAGGEQYF	TGTGCCAGCTCACCTGGTCTAGCGGGGGGAGAGCAGTACTTC
TRBV28	TRBJ2-7	.	TRBD2	CASSPPGGGAYEQYF	TGTGCCAGCAGTCCCCCTGGCGGGGGTGCGTACGAGCAGTACTTC
TRBV21-1	TRBJ1-4	once	.	CASSKLDRGISNEKLFF	TGTGCCAGCAGCAAGTTGGATCGGGGAATCTCTAATGAAAAACTGTTTTTT
TRBV2	TRBJ2-3	once	TRBD2	CASRHPGLAGGPSTDTQYF	TGTGCCAGCAGGCACCCGGGACTAGCGGGAGGGCCATCGACAGATACGCAGTATTTT
TRBV18	TRBJ2-3	.	TRBD1	CASSPRGQGTDTQYF	TGTGCCAGCTCACCTAGAGGACAGGGGACAGATACGCAGTATTTT
TRBV7-7	TRBJ2-5	once	.	CASSIQGFSGETQYF	TGTGCTAGCAGCATACAGGGCTTCTCGGGAGAGACCCAGTACTTC
TRBV5-5	TRBJ1-5	.	.	CASSRMTANQPQHF	TGTGCCAGCAGCAGGATGACAGCCAATCAGCCCCAGCATTTT
TRBV7-9	TRBJ2-1	once	.	CASSSGWREDYNEQFF	TGTGCCAGCAGCTCAGGGTGGAGAGAGGATTACAATGAGCAGTTCTTC
TRBV29-1	TRBJ2-7	.	.	CSALEGLSYEQYF	TGCAGCGCCCTGGAGGGCCTTTCCTACGAGCAGTACTTC
TRBV27	TRBJ2-7	.	TRBD1	CASSSGTGYSEQYF	TGTGCCAGCAGTTCCGGGACAGGGTACAGCGAGCAGTACTTC
TRBV7-6	TRBJ2-5	.	TRBD2	CASRVAGSETQYF	TGTGCCAGCAGGGTAGCGGGGAGCGAGACCCAGTACTTC
TRBV7-2	TRBJ2-1	few	.	CASGSDYNEQFF	TGTGCCAGCGGAAGCGACTACAATGAGCAGTTCTTC
TRBV7-8	TRBJ1-3	.	.	CASSLAASGNTIYF	TGTGCCAGCAGCTTAGCAGCCTCTGGAAACACCATATATTTT
TRBV27	TRBJ1-1	once	.	CASSLSAAPGFTTEAFF	TGTGCCAGCAGTTTATCAGCGGCGCCCGGATTCACTACCGAAGCTTTCTTT
TRBV4-1	TRBJ2-2	.	.	CASSQVGGNTGELFF	TGCGCCAGCAGCCAAGTCGGGGGAAACACCGGGGAGCTGTTTTTT
TRBV4-1	TRBJ1-2	once	.	CASSQDHVTGSYPF	TGCGCCAGCAGCCAAGATCACGTAACGGGTAGCTACCCCTTC
TRBV7-8	TRBJ2-1	.	.	CASSLDGGSYNEQFF	TGTGCCAGCAGCTTAGATGGGGGGTCCTACAATGAGCAGTTCTTC
TRBV4-3	TRBJ2-1	few	.	CASSQDRPPRGYNEQFF	TGCGCCAGCAGCCAAGATCGCCCCCCCCGGGGGTACAATGAGCAGTTCTTC
TRBV2	TRBJ2-5	.	.	CASRGKQGGPETQYF	TGTGCCAGCAGGGGCAAACAGGGTGGACCGGAGACCCAGTACTTC
TRBV9	TRBJ2-3	.	.	CASSAGLLPTDTQYF	TGTGCCAGCAGCGCCGGTCTCCTTCCCACAGATACGCAGTATTTT
TRBV4-2	TRBJ1-3	.	TRBD1	CASSQVDREDTIYF	TGTGCCAGCAGCCAAGTGGACAGGGAAGACACCATATATTTT
TRBV9	TRBJ1-4	.	.	CASSAGFLNEKLFF	TGTGCCAGCAGCGCAGGCTTTCTTAATGAAAAACTGTTTTTT
TRBV13	TRBJ2-7	.	TRBD2	CASSRGTSGSKYEQYF	TGTGCCAGCAGCCGCGGGACTAGCGGGAGTAAATACGAGCAGTACTTC
TRBV4-3	TRBJ2-1	.	.	CASSQEGPASNEQFF	TGCGCCAGCAGCCAAGAGGGTCCAGCGAGCAATGAGCAGTTCTTC
TRBV6-5	TRBJ1-2	few	.	CASSARDYGYTF	TGTGCCAGCAGTGCCAGGGACTATGGCTACACCTTC
TRBV28	TRBJ1-1	.	.	CASSLRRGKEAFF	TGTGCCAGCAGCCTTAGACGAGGGAAGGAAGCTTTCTTT
TRBV2	TRBJ1-2	few	TRBD1	CASSGLQGDGYTF	TGTGCCAGCAGTGGTCTCCAGGGGGACGGCTACACCTTC
TRBV2	TRBJ1-5	.	.	CASSEAKRRGSQPQHF	TGTGCCAGCAGTGAAGCGAAACGTCGGGGAAGTCAGCCCCAGCATTTT
TRBV6-1	TRBJ2-7	.	.	CASSDLAGGYEQYF	TGTGCCAGCAGTGATCTGGCAGGGGGGTACGAGCAGTACTTC
TRBV5-6	TRBJ1-5	.	TRBD1	CASSLTITGGGSNQPQHF	TGTGCCAGCAGCTTGACCATTACAGGGGGAGGGAGCAATCAGCCCCAGCATTTT
TRBV27	TRBJ2-7	.	.	CASSLGSEQYF	TGTGCCAGCAGTTTGGGGAGCGAGCAGTACTTC
TRBV28	TRBJ2-7	.	.	CASSPVGGAYEQYF	TGTGCCAGCAGCCCGGTTGGAGGGGCCTACGAGCAGTACTTC